This TCR beta chain was sequenced for a study of blood T cell repertoires in COVID-19 (dated by TCRdb to about 2020). General notes on the study: Samples covering the acute and convalescent phases of COVID-19 were provided by collaborators in the United States, Italy and Spain. Deeply sampled blood TCRbeta repertoires from subjects exposed to, actively infected with, or recovered from COVID-19 were included in the dataset. Nearly every sample came with metadata listing a de-identified subject ID, COVID-19 status, age in years and sex. The prospective study material was composed of cDNA or gDNA derived from T cells, B-cell-depleted T cells, or PBMCs. The samples were drawn from the first 160 participants of the ongoing ImmuneRACE study and from roughly 1,300 subjects provided by 6 global collaborators. The repertoires were made available in a free public database intended to serve as a resource for research on the immune response to SARS-CoV-2. Where available, HLA class I and class II types were taken from metadata supplied by the sample provider and were not determined by assay-based typing.

The immunoSEQ Assay, a bias-controlled multiplex PCR, was used to amplify TCRbeta CDR3 regions from genomic DNA. As for how the authors treated the data: The number of nucleated cells in each sample was estimated from the amplification of reference gene primers within the assay. To quantify the absolute abundance of each unique TCRbeta CDR3 rearrangement, sequence reads were collapsed and filtered. For each sample, productive Simpson clonality was calculated as the square root of Simpson's diversity index across productive rearrangements. Entries here come from immuneACCESS through TCRdb and include only in-frame sequences with V and J called. Some clones fail to appear in such tables; in the studies checked, an unresolved V gene covers under half of the shortfall, and the cause of the remainder is unknown. The DNA was the basis for D and trimming; V, J and clone size are from that table. The sample profile shows 150,000 to 200,000 clones; about 77% of them were found once. 17% of the sample is in the top ten clones.

Here is what the overall study found, with its caveats: Clinical and demographic metadata were provided uncurated, with the amount varying by source and participant.

Concerning this clone: Its antigen target is currently unknown. Base quality data are lacking; no much larger clone is found one base away.

In the prospective study, participants were 18 to 89 years old, resided in approximately 22 geographic areas of the United States, and were enrolled through a virtual design. In the prospective study, cohorts were assigned on the basis of participant-reported clinical history obtained from a screening survey and a study questionnaire. In the prospective study, mobile phlebotomists collected whole blood, serum and a nasopharyngeal or oropharyngeal swab from each participant. Participants in the prospective study had the option to provide additional blood draws and questionnaires over an approximately 2-month period. Blood samples from the prospective study were shipped frozen or at room temperature prior to DNA extraction. The CDR3 has 20 amino acids, counting the end cysteine and phenylalanine. Only CDR3 DNA remains: 60 bases, in frame from the first base. The trim is 1 base for V and 0 bases for J, with a gap of 19 bases between the germline ends. The germline V gene (reference sequence) supplies CDR1 LNHDA and CDR2 SQIVND.

Sequencing was done on a sample of PBMCs or T cells enriched from blood (not recorded which). The receptor's source is a woman in her forties or fifties with acute COVID-19. This chain is built from TRBV19 and TRBJ2-6, with TRBD2 as a weak D call on 6 bases. The DNA reads as follows: TGTGCCAGTAGTATAGTCTCGGAGGGATTAGGATTCTCTGGGGCCAACGTCCTGACTTTC. The encoded protein is CASSIVSEGLGFSGANVLTF. Outside the CDR3, residues come from the reference TRBV19 and TRBJ2-6 proteins, so the full variable domain is: DGGITQSPKYLFRKEGQNVTLSCEQNLNHDAMYWYRQDPGQGLRLIYYSQIVNDFQKGDIAEGYSVSREKKESFPLTVTSAQKNPTAFYLCASSIVSEGLGFSGANVLTFGAGSRLTVL.